The sequence of this T cell receptor beta chain was determined in a study of blood T cell repertoires in COVID-19. Study-wide background: The United States, Italy and Spain supplied acute and convalescent COVID-19 samples. Nucleic acid was either cDNA or gDNA, and it came from T cells, B-cell-depleted T cells, or PBMCs.

Study processing details: Amplification with reference gene primers provided the estimates of nucleated cell counts. TCRdb keeps only in-frame clones here, not all; method: immunoSEQ multiplex PCR. That table gives V, J and clone size, and the DNA gave D and trimming. The repertoire holds approximately 260,000 clones, 70% to 90% seen once, with around 2% in the top ten. This clone was observed once. CDR3 size: 13 residues. V lost 6 bases and J 3 bases, leaving 9 bases between the germline ends. CDR1 and CDR2 (germline): SNHLY, FYNNEI. The chain uses TRBV2 and TRBJ1-5; TRBD1 might be the D (6 bases). The receptor was isolated from a woman between 40 and 50 years old who had recovered from COVID-19. Sequencing was done on a sample of peripheral blood. The CDR3 DNA sequence: TGTGCCAGCAGGGACAGCTTCAATCAGCCCCAGCATTTT. Its translation: CASRDSFNQPQHF.